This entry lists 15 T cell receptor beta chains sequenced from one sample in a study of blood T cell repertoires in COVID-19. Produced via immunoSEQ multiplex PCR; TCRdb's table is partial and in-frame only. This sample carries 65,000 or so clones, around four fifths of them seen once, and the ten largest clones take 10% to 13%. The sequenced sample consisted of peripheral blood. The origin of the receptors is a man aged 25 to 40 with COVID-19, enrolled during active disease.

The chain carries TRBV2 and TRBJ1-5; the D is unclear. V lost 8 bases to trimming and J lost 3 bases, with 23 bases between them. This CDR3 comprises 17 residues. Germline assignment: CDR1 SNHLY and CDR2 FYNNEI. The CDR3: CASLLSRRERNNQPQHF. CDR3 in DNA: TGTGCCAGCCTGCTAAGTCGGAGGGAAAGGAACAATCAGCCCCAGCATTTT.

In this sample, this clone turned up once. CDR3 sequence reads: CASSYEGENTEAFF. CDR3 coding DNA: TGTGCCAGCAGTTACGAGGGGGAGAACACTGAAGCTTTCTTT. The chain has TRBV6-5 and TRBJ1-1; D possibly corresponds to TRBD1 (6 bases). Germline lookup yields CDR1 MNHEY and CDR2 SVGAGI. This CDR3 has 14 amino acids. V was trimmed by 2 bases and J by 1 base, leaving 8 bases between them.

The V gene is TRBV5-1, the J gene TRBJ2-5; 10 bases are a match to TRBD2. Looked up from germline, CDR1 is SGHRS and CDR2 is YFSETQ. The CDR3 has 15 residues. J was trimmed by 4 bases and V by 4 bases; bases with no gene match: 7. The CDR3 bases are TGCGCCAGCAGCCAAAGCGGGAGGGGTACAGAGACCCAGTACTTC. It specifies CASSQSGRGTETQYF.

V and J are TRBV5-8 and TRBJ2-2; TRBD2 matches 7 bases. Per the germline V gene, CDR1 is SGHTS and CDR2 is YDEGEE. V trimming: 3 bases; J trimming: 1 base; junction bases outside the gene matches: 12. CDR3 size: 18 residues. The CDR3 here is CASSSKRETFENTGELFF. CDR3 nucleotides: TGTGCCAGCAGCTCTAAGCGGGAAACCTTTGAGAACACCGGGGAGCTGTTTTTT.

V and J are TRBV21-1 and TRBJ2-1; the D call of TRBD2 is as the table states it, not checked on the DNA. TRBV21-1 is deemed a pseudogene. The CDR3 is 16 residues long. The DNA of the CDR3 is TGTGCCAGCAGCAAAGGGGGCGCGGGGACCTACAATGAGCAGTTCTTC. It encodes CASSKGGAGTYNEQFF.

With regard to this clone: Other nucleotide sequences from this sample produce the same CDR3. The CDR3 reads CASSVSGSTDTQYF. In nucleotides, the CDR3 is TGTGCCAGCAGCGTGAGCGGGAGCACAGATACGCAGTATTTT. The chain joins TRBV9 to TRBJ2-3; D possibly corresponds to TRBD2 (6 bases). The CDR3 is made up of 14 amino acids. V dropped 2 bases and J dropped 0 bases, with 7 bases sitting between them. From germline, CDR1 is SGDLS and CDR2 YYNGEE.

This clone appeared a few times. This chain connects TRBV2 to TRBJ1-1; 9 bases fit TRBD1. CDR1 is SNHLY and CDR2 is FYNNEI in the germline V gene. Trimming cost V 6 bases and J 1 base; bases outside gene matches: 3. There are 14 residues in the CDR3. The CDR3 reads CASRVGQGNTEAFF. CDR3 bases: TGTGCCAGCAGAGTGGGACAGGGGAACACTGAAGCTTTCTTT.

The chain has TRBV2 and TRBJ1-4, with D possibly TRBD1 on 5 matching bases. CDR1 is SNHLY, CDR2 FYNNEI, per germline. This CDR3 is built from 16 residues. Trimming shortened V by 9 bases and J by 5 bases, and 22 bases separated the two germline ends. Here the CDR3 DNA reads TGTGCCAGTTCCTGGCAGGGAGCGGGGTCGAATGAAAAACTGTTTTTT. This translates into CASSWQGAGSNEKLFF. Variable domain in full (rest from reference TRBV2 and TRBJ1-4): EPEVTQTPSHQVTQMGQEVILRCVPISNHLYFYWYRQILGQKVEFLVSFYNNEISEKSEIFDDQFSVERPDGSNFTLKIRSTKLEDSAMYFCASSWQGAGSNEKLFFGSGTQLSVL.

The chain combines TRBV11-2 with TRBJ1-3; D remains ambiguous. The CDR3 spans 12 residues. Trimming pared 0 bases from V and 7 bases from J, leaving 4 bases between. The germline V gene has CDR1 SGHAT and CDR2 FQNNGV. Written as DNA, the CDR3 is TGTGCCAGCAGCTTAGATCGGAACACCATATATTTT. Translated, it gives CASSLDRNTIYF.

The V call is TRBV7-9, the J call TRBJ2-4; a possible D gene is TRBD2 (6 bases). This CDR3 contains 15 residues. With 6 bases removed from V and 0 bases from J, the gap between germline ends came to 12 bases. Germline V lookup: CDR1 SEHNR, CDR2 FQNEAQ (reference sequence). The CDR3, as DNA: TGTGCCAGCAGTTCCCGGGGGATAGCCAAAAACATTCAGTACTTC. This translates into CASSSRGIAKNIQYF.

The CDR3 DNA reads as TGCGCCAGCAGCTTGGCCTGGGTAGCGGGAGGACCCGGGGAGCTGTTTTTT. It yields the protein CASSLAWVAGGPGELFF. The chain employs TRBV5-1 and TRBJ2-2; TRBD2 agrees at 10 bases. Per germline, CDR1 SGHRS and CDR2 YFSETQ. V shed 0 bases, J shed 6 bases, and the junction held 8 bases outside the gene matches. This CDR3 has 17 amino acids.

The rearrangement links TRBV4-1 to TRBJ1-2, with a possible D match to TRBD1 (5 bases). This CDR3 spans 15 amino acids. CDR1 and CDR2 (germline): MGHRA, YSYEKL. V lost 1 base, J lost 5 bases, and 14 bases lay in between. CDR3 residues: CASSQVAGETYGYTF. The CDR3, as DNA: TGCGCCAGCAGCCAAGTCGCGGGGGAGACTTATGGCTACACCTTC.

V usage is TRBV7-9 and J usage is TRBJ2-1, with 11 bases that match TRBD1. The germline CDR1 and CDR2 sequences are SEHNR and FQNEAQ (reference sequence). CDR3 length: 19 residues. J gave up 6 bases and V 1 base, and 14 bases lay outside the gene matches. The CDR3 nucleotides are TGTGCCAGCAGCTTAGGCGGGACAGGGGGTTTTTTCTTGATCAATGAGCAGTTCTTC. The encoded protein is CASSLGGTGGFFLINEQFF.

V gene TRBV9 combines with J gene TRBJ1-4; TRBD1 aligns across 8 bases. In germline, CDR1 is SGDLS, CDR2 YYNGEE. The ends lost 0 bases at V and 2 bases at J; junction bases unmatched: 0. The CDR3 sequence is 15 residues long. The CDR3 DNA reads TGTGCCAGCAGCGTAGGACAGGGGACTAATGAAAAACTGTTTTTT. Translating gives CASSVGQGTNEKLFF. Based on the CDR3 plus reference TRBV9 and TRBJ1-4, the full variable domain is DSGVTQTPKHLITATGQRVTLRCSPRSGDLSVYWYQQSLDQGLQFLIQYYNGEERAKGNILERFSAQQFPDLHSELNLSSLELGDSALYFCASSVGQGTNEKLFFGSGTQLSVL.

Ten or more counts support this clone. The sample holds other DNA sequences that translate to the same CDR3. The CDR3 DNA sequence: TGTGCCAGCAGTGATAGGGGGGGGCCCTACGAGCAGTACTTC. Translated: CASSDRGGPYEQYF. J is TRBJ2-7 and V is TRBV6-1; D might be TRBD2 (7 bases). This CDR3 contains 14 residues. V lost 3 bases and J 2 bases, leaving 11 bases between the germline ends. Germline CDR1 is MNHNS and CDR2 is SASEGT.